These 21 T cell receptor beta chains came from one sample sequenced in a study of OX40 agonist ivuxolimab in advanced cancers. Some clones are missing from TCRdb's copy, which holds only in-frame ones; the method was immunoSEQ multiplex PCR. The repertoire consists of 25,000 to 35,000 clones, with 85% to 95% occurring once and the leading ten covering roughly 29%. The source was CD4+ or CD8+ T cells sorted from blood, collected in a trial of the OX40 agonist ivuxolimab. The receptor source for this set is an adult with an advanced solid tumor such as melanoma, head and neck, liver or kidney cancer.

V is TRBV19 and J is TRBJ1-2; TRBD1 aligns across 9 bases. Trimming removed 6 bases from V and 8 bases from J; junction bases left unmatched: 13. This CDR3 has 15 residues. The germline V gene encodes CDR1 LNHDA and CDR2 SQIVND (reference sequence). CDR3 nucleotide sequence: TGTGCCAGTAGCATTTCTACAGGGGGCTTATGGGGCTACACCTTC. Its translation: CASSISTGGLWGYTF. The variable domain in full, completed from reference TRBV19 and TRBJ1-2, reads DGGITQSPKYLFRKEGQNVTLSCEQNLNHDAMYWYRQDPGQGLRLIYYSQIVNDFQKGDIAEGYSVSREKKESFPLTVTSAQKNPTAFYLCASSISTGGLWGYTFGSGTRLTVV.

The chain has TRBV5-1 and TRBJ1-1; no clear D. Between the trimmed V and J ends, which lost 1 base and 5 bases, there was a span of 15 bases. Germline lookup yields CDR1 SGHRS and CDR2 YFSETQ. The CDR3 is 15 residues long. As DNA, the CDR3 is TGCGCCAGCAGCTTGCTTGAGGGAAGGAGGACTGAAGCTTTCTTT. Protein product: CASSLLEGRRTEAFF.

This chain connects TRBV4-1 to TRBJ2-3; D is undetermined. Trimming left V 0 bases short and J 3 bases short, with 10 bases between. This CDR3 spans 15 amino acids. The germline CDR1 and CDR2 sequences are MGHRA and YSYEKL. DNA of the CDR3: TGCGCCAGCAGCCAAGATAGAGTTGGGACAGATACGCAGTATTTT. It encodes CASSQDRVGTDTQYF.

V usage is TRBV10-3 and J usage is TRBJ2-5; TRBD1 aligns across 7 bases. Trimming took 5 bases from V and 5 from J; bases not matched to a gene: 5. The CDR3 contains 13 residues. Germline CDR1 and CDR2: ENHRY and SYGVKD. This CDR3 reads CAISTTGVETQYF. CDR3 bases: TGTGCCATCAGTACCACAGGGGTTGAGACCCAGTACTTC.

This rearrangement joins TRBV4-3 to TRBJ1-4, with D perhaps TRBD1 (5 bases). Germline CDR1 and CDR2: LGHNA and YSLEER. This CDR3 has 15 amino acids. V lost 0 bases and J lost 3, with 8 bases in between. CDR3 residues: CASSQDDSPNEKLFF. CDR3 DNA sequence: TGCGCCAGCAGCCAAGATGACAGTCCTAATGAAAAACTGTTTTTT.

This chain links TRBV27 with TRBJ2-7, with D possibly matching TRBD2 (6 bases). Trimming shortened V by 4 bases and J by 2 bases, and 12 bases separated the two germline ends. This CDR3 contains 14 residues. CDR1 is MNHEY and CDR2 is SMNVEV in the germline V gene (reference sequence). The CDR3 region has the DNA TGTGCCAGCAGTTCCGGGGACTCAGCCTACGAGCAGTACTTC. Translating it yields CASSSGDSAYEQYF.

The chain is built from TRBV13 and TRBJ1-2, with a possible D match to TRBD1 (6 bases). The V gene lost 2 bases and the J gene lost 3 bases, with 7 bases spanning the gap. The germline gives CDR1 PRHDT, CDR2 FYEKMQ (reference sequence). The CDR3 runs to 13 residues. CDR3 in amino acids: CASSLNRDYGYTF. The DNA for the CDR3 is TGTGCCAGCAGCTTAAACAGGGACTATGGCTACACCTTC.

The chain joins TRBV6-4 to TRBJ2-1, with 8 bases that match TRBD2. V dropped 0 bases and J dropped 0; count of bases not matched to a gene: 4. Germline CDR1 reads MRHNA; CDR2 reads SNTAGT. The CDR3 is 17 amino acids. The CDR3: CASSDSAGGGSYNEQFF. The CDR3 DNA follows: TGTGCCAGCAGTGACTCTGCGGGAGGTGGCTCCTACAATGAGCAGTTCTTC.

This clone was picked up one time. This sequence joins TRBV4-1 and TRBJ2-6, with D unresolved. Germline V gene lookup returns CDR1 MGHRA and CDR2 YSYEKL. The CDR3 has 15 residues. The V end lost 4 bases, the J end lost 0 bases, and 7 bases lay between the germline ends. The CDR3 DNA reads TGCGCCAGCAGCCCTCACATCTCTGGGGCCAACGTCCTGACTTTC. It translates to CASSPHISGANVLTF.

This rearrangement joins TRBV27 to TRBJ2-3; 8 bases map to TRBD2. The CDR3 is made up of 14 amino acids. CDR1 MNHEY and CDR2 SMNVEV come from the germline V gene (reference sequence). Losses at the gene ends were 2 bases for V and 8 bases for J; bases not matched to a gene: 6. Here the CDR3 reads CASSLPPRGGTQYF. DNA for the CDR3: TGTGCCAGCAGTTTACCTCCCCGGGGGGGTACGCAGTATTTT.

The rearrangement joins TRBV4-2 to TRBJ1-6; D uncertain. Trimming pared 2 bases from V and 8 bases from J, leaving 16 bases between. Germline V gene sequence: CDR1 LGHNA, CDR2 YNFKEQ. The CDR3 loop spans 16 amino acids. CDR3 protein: CASSQYLPRGDSPLHF. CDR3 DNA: TGTGCCAGCAGCCAATACCTTCCCCGTGGGGATTCACCCCTCCACTTT.

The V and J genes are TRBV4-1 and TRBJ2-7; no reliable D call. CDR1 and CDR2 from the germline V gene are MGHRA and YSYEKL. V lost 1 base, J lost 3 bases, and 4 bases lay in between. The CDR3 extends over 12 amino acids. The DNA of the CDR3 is TGCGCCAGCAGCCAAGGGGGCTACGAGCAGTACTTC. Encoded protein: CASSQGGYEQYF.

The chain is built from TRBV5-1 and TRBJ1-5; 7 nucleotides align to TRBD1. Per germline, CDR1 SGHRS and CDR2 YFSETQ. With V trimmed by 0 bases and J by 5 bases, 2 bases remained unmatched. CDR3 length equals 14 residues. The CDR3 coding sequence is TGCGCCAGCAGCTTGGGACAGGGAGATCAGCCCCAGCATTTT. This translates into CASSLGQGDQPQHF. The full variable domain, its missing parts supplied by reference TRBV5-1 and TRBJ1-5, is KAGVTQTPRYLIKTRGQQVTLSCSPISGHRSVSWYQQTPGQGLQFLFEYFSETQRNKGNFPGRFSGRQFSNSRSEMNVSTLELGDSALYLCASSLGQGDQPQHFGDGTRLSIL.

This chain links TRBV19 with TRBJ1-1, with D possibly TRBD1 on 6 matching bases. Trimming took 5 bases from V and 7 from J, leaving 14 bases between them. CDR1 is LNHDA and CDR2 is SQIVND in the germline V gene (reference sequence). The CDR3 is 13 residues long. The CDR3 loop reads CASSFGGLVEAFF. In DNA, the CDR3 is TGTGCCAGTAGTTTCGGGGGGCTGGTTGAAGCTTTCTTT.

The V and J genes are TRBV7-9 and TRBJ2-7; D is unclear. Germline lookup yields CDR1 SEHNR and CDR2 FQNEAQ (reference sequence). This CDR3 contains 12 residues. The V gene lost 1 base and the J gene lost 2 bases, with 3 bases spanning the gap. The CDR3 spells CASSLVPYEQYF. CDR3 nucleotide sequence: TGTGCCAGCAGCTTAGTCCCCTACGAGCAGTACTTC. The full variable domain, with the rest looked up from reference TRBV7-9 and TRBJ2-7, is DTGVSQNPRHKITKRGQNVTFRCDPISEHNRLYWYRQTLGQGPEFLTYFQNEAQLEKSRLLSDRFSAERPKGSFSTLEIQRTEQGDSAMYLCASSLVPYEQYFGPGTRLTVT.

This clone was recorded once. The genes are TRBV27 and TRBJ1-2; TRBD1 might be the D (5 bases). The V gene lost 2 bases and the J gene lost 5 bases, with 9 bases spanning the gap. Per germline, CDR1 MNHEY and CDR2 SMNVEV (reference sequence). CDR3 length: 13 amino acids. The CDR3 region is CASSLGAVYGYTF. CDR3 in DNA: TGTGCCAGCAGTTTAGGGGCAGTTTATGGCTACACCTTC.

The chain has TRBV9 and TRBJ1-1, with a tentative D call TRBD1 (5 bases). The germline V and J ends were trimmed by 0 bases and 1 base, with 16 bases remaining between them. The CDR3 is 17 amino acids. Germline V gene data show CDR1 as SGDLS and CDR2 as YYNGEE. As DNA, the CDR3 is TGTGCCAGCAGCGTAGTAGAATCCGGGACTAGGAACACTGAAGCTTTCTTT. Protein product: CASSVVESGTRNTEAFF.

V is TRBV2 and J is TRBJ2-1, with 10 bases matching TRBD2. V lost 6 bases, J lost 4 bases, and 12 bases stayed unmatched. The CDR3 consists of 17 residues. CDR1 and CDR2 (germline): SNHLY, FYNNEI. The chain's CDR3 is CASRDLPSSGSYNEQFF. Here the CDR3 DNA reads TGTGCCAGCAGGGATCTCCCATCTAGCGGGAGTTACAATGAGCAGTTCTTC.

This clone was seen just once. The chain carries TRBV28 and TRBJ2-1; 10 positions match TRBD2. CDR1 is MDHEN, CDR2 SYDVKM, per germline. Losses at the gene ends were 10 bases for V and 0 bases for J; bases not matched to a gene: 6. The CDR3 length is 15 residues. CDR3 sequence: CATESGGDSYNEQFF. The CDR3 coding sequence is TGTGCCACCGAAAGCGGGGGGGACTCCTACAATGAGCAGTTCTTC.

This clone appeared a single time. The CDR3, as DNA: TGTGCCAGCAGCGTTTTAGGACCCTCATCTGGAAACACCATATATTTT. Its translation: CASSVLGPSSGNTIYF. The V call is TRBV9, the J call TRBJ1-3; no firm D call. Trimming stripped 2 bases from V and 1 base from J, with 13 bases between. Germline CDR1 and CDR2: SGDLS and YYNGEE. This CDR3 comprises 16 residues.

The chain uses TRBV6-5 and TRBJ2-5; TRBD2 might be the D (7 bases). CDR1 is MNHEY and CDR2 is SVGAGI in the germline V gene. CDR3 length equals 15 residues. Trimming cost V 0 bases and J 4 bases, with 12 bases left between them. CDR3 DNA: TGTGCCAGCAGTTACTCTTACGGGGGGCGAGAGACCCAGTACTTC. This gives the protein CASSYSYGGRETQYF.